The rows below give T cell receptor beta chains drawn from one sample of a study of T cell responses to AZD1222 COVID-19 vaccine. Using immunoSEQ multiplex PCR, the repertoire was profiled, and TCRdb retains in-frame clones only, with some absent. The repertoire holds 150,000 to 200,000 clones, with 70% to 90% as singletons. The input for sequencing was peripheral blood, taken 28 days after the second dose of the MenACWY control vaccine. These receptors all stem from an adult who received the MenACWY meningococcal vaccine as a control. Each CDR3 is given with its conserved first and last residue. The order of the fields is D gene, J gene, clone size, V gene, CDR3 protein, CDR3 DNA. A D gene is named only where the DNA matches it firmly. Some rows have no size entry. The others give once, few or many, or a class for an expanded clone.

NA | TRBJ1-2 | NA | TRBV12-3/TRBV12-4 | CASSSLGALGTF | TGTGCCAGCAGTTCGCTTGGGGCACTAGGTACCTTC
TRBD2 | TRBJ2-1 | NA | TRBV5-4 | CASSHRGLYHYNEQFF | TGTGCCAGCAGCCATCGGGGACTATACCATTACAATGAGCAGTTCTTC
TRBD2 | TRBJ2-3 | NA | TRBV7-2 | CASSLERATSVRTDTQYF | TGTGCCAGCAGCTTAGAACGGGCGACTAGCGTACGCACAGATACGCAGTATTTT
TRBD2 | TRBJ2-3 | NA | TRBV3-1/TRBV3-2 | CASSQSGTSGDTQYF | TGTGCCAGCAGCCAATCCGGGACTAGCGGAGATACGCAGTATTTT
TRBD1 | TRBJ2-7 | NA | TRBV9 | CASSVDRGEQYF | TGTGCCAGCAGCGTAGACAGGGGCGAGCAGTACTTC
TRBD2 | TRBJ2-3 | NA | TRBV19 | CASSSASGRHGTQYF | TGTGCCAGTAGTTCGGCTAGCGGGAGGCATGGTACGCAGTATTTT
NA | TRBJ1-2 | once | TRBV5-5 | CASSLGPSYGYTF | TGTGCCAGCAGCTTGGGTCCGAGCTATGGCTACACCTTC
NA | TRBJ1-5 | NA | TRBV12-3/TRBV12-4 | CASSPDRLEPQHF | TGTGCCAGCAGTCCCGACAGGTTAGAGCCCCAGCATTTT
NA | TRBJ1-6 | NA | TRBV6-1 | CASSEALGAVNNSPLHF | TGTGCCAGCAGTGAAGCGCTGGGAGCAGTAAATAATTCACCCCTCCACTTT
NA | TRBJ1-2 | few | TRBV6-2/TRBV6-3 | CASSYSSEWDYTF | TGTGCCAGCAGTTACTCCTCAGAATGGGACTACACCTTC
NA | TRBJ1-2 | NA | TRBV29-1 | CSVEDKSVYGYTF | TGCAGCGTTGAAGACAAGTCTGTCTATGGCTACACCTTC
NA | TRBJ2-2 | NA | TRBV4-3 | CASSQWGGAELFF | TGCGCCAGCAGCCAATGGGGTGGCGCGGAGCTGTTTTTT
NA | TRBJ1-2 | once | TRBV27 | CASKQDPTNYGYTF | TGTGCCAGCAAACAGGACCCTACTAACTATGGCTACACCTTC
NA | TRBJ2-3 | NA | TRBV7-2 | CASSLWAFLQYF | TGTGCCAGCAGCTTATGGGCTTTCTTACAGTATTTT
NA | TRBJ2-3 | NA | TRBV20-1 | CSASMPSAHTDTQYF | TGCAGTGCTAGTATGCCTAGCGCCCACACAGATACGCAGTATTTT
TRBD2 | TRBJ2-7 | NA | TRBV5-6 | CASSLSGRAYEQYF | TGTGCCAGCAGCCTTAGCGGGAGGGCCTACGAGCAGTACTTC
NA | TRBJ2-7 | NA | TRBV6-2/TRBV6-3 | CASSYSGFGVSSYEQYF | TGTGCCAGCAGTTACTCGGGGTTCGGCGTAAGCTCCTACGAGCAGTACTTC
NA | TRBJ1-1 | NA | TRBV10-2 | CASSESRWGNTEAFF | TGCGCCAGCAGTGAGTCGAGGTGGGGGAACACTGAAGCTTTCTTT
NA | TRBJ1-1 | once | TRBV9 | CASSVEGDTEAFF | TGTGCCAGCAGCGTAGAGGGGGACACTGAAGCTTTCTTT
NA | TRBJ1-2 | NA | TRBV7-9 | CASSLEVRQAGYTF | TGTGCCAGCAGCTTAGAAGTCAGACAGGCTGGCTACACCTTC
NA | TRBJ1-1 | NA | TRBV5-6 | CASSLVTEAFF | TGTGCCAGCAGCTTGGTAACTGAAGCTTTCTTT
TRBD1 | TRBJ1-1 | NA | TRBV5-1 | CASSPGQGKTNTEAFF | TGCGCCAGCAGCCCCGGACAGGGCAAAACGAACACTGAAGCTTTCTTT
NA | TRBJ2-1 | NA | TRBV12-5 | CASAPTPMDEQFF | TGTGCTAGTGCCCCGACCCCTATGGATGAGCAGTTCTTC
TRBD2 | TRBJ2-3 | NA | TRBV27 | CASRGGSVDTQYF | TGTGCCAGCAGGGGGGGGTCGGTAGATACGCAGTATTTT
NA | TRBJ1-3 | NA | TRBV6-6 | CASTSSGNTIYF | TGTGCCAGCACCTCCTCTGGAAACACCATATATTTT
NA | TRBJ2-7 | NA | TRBV30 | CAWSASYEQYF | TGTGCCTGGAGTGCCTCCTACGAGCAGTACTTC